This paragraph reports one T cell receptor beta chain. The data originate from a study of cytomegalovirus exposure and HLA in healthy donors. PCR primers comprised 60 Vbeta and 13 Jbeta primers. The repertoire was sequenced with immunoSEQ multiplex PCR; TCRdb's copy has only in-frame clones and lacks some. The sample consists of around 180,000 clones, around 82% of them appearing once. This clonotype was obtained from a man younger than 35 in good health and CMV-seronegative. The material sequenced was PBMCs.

The CDR3 coding sequence is TGTGCCAGCAGTTTATTGGCATTCTTACCCAATCAGCCCCAGCATTTT. Its protein product is CASSLLAFLPNQPQHF. The V gene is TRBV28, the J gene TRBJ1-5; D gene unclear. Germline CDR1 and CDR2: MDHEN and SYDVKM. Trimming cost V 1 base and J 3 bases, with 13 bases left between them. The CDR3 covers 16 residues.